This record covers a single T cell receptor (beta chain). No antigen is known for it. The DNA ends 3 residues before the CDR3 does, and the rest of the CDR3 is filled in from the germline J gene. Sequencing was performed with immunoSEQ multiplex PCR; in TCRdb, only in-frame clones are kept and a portion is missing. This sample includes 8,500 to 13,000 clones with no singletons; its ten biggest clones take up 5.5% to 7%. The data stem from a study of T cell clonality in common variable immunodeficiency. Findings and limits, study-wide: Common variable immunodeficiency TCR beta sequences reportedly had fewer deletions and N-nucleotide insertions.

Trimming left V 4 bases short and J 7 bases short, with 10 bases between. The CDR3 contains 12 residues. Germline V CDR1 and CDR2: SNHLY, FYNNEI. Blood came from CVID subjects not ill and not taking immunomodulatory or immunosuppressive medication. This sequence originates from a human donor with common variable immunodeficiency. Sequenced: peripheral blood mononuclear cells. The chain employs TRBV2 and TRBJ1-1, with D unclear. CDR3 DNA (partial): TGTGCCAGCAGTGTATGGTCGGGTGAA. Translated: CASSVWSGE. The entire CDR3 protein is CASSVWSGEAFF.